These T cell receptor beta chains were read from a single sample in a study of T cell responses to AZD1222 COVID-19 vaccine. Clones were sequenced by immunoSEQ multiplex PCR, and TCRdb holds only the in-frame ones, with some missing. Among 95,000 to 150,000 clones listed, about 92% were seen once. The sample in question was peripheral blood, obtained 28 days after the second AZD1222 dose. Receptors were obtained from an adult who received the AZD1222 COVID-19 vaccine. CDR3s include the opening cysteine and the closing phenylalanine or tryptophan.

>TRBJ1-1|TRBV7-9
CASSSPVETEAFF
>TRBJ2-5|TRBV7-8
CASSLGQGLSETQYF
>TRBJ1-3|TRBV28
CASSFVFSSGNTIYF
>TRBJ1-1|TRBV12-3/TRBV12-4
CASSLVGYTEAFF
>TRBJ1-2|TRBV10-3
CAISENYLPPSNNYGYTF
>TRBJ2-3|TRBV20-1
CSAAGIDTQYF
>TRBJ1-1|TRBV6-2/TRBV6-3
CASSYLDRNTEAFF
>TRBJ2-1|TRBV6-5
CASSYDGEQFF
>TRBJ1-2|TRBV18
CASSSSRPGGYTF
>TRBJ2-1|TRBV2
CASSEGPSLYNEQFF
>TRBJ1-1|TRBV27
CASSLQGNTEAFF
>TRBJ1-2|TRBV2
CASSDMAATNYGYTF
>TRBJ1-2|TRBV15
CATSTSLDGRVGHTF
>TRBJ1-4|TRBV6-2/TRBV6-3
CASSYSGTANEKLFF
>TRBJ2-1|TRBV4-2
CASSHHGSQNRGWTYNEQFF
>TRBJ1-6|TRBV14
CASSQQDRGNSPLHF
>TRBJ1-2|TRBV12-3/TRBV12-4
CASTLRGGAGYTF
>TRBJ2-2|TRBV7-9
CASSLALQGANTGELFF
>TRBJ2-7|TRBV6-5
CASSKGLTYEQYF
>TRBJ2-1|TRBV7-6
CASSLRDRGTSGRYNEQFF
>TRBJ2-7|TRBV2
CASSGQGRAEQYF
>TRBJ2-7|TRBV3-1/TRBV3-2
CASSEKGGYEQYF
>TRBJ1-2|TRBV10-3
CAITGSVGSGYTF
>TRBJ1-3|TRBV5-6
CASSLGDRSGNTIYF
>TRBJ1-3|TRBV9
CASSVEDSPGNTIYF
>TRBJ2-1|TRBV4-3
CASSQQSGRAYEQFF
>TRBJ1-5|TRBV19
CASSPTGGNQPQHF
>TRBJ1-2|TRBV2
CASTVRGREDGYTF
>TRBJ1-3|TRBV28
CASSLSGGRLGPGNTIYF
>TRBJ1-2|TRBV5-1
CASSGDGLYGYTF
>TRBJ1-2|TRBV19
CASSTTTGGFYTF
>TRBJ2-3|TRBV4-3
CASSQGSGSDTQYF
>TRBJ2-2|TRBV30
CAWSWGGLTGELFF
>TRBJ2-7|TRBV5-1
CASSRFPFSGTETYEQYF
>TRBJ2-1|TRBV6-5
CASSPTSSYNEQFF
>TRBJ1-5|TRBV7-6
CASSTGVQPQHF
>TRBJ1-3|TRBV9
CASNKGQGTGNTIYF
>TRBJ1-1|TRBV6-5
CASRPPGVNTEAFF
>TRBJ1-1|TRBV5-1
CASSLQGRDTEAFF
>TRBJ2-7|TRBV10-3
CAISGGEGNEQYF
>TRBJ2-3|TRBV27
CASSLAGTDTQYF
>TRBJ2-3|TRBV7-8
CASSVLLLTDTQYF
>TRBJ2-1|TRBV5-1
CASSPGLAGFNEQFF
>TRBJ2-2|TRBV7-3
CASSPSNLNTGELFF
>TRBJ1-4|TRBV5-4
CASSRTGTGNEKLFF
>TRBJ1-4|TRBV25-1
CASSDPRGFATNEKLFF
>TRBJ2-3|TRBV2
CASSGDSRGRNTQYF
>TRBJ2-1|TRBV19
CASSIKVAPEQFF
>TRBJ2-5|TRBV27
CASSRTGTSGTRSQETQYF
>TRBJ1-3|TRBV10-3
CAISEYPDTDIYF
>TRBJ2-7|TRBV10-3
CAISSGGHYEQYF
>TRBJ1-3|TRBV29-1
CGGGALDTIYF
>TRBJ2-3|TRBV3-1/TRBV3-2
CASSLPRTDTQYF
>TRBJ1-2|TRBV7-2
CASSLGSFSYGYTF
>TRBJ1-4|TRBV20-1
CSASGLIDPTNEKLFF
>TRBJ2-7|TRBV7-8
CASSLDRVVYEQYF
>TRBJ1-1|TRBV18
CASSKREPGQGLVNTEAFF
>TRBJ2-5|TRBV6-5
CASSRNDWLQETQYF